The 3 T cell receptor beta chains in this list originate from one sample, sequenced in a study of T cells in Graves' hyperthyroidism and ophthalmopathy. Template material for amplifying TCR beta CDR3 regions consisted of RNA transcripts. Researchers ran a first-round RT-PCR on the TCR CDR3 using the HTBI primer set. Each CDR3 protein gets one entry after TCRdb re-called the multiplex PCR reads with MiXCR. The sample has around 190,000 distinct CDR3 sequences, 17% seen once. The sample consisted of blood. These receptor sequences come from a woman aged 45-60 years with Graves' hyperthyroidism.

In this sample, this clonotype turned up many times. This chain connects TRBV7-8 to TRBJ2-2; tentatively, D is TRBD1 (6 bases). Germline V gives CDR1 SGHVS, CDR2 FQNEAQ. Deletions cut 3 bases from V and 7 bases from J, with 15 bases between. CDR3 length: 15 residues. The DNA for the CDR3 is TGTGCCAGCAGCTTGATGGGGGCACAGAGCGGGGAGCTGTTTTTT. Translated: CASSLMGAQSGELFF.

The chain links TRBV12-3 or TRBV12-4 to TRBJ2-1, with 14 bases matching TRBD2. The CDR3 is 18 amino acids. V lost 6 bases to trimming and J lost 2 bases; unmatched junction nucleotides: 9. As DNA, the CDR3 is TGTGCCAGCAGACGTCGGACTAGCGGGAGGAGTCCCTACAATGAGCAGTTCTTC. This translates into CASRRRTSGRSPYNEQFF.

This clonotype occurred many times. The V and J genes are TRBV7-2 and TRBJ1-1, with D hard to call. This CDR3 contains 13 residues. V gave up 3 bases and J gave up 5 bases, with 10 bases separating them. The germline CDR1 and CDR2 sequences are SGHTA and FQGNSA. The CDR3 region has the DNA TGTGCCAGCAGCTTCACGTGGGAGACTGAAGCTTTCTTT. As protein: CASSFTWETEAFF.